The rows below give T cell receptor beta chains drawn from one sample of a study of T cell responses to AZD1222 COVID-19 vaccine. Sequenced by immunoSEQ multiplex PCR; TCRdb stores in-frame clones only, minus some. The top ten clones hold approximately 20% of a sample with 55,000 to 75,000 clones, roughly 78% of them seen once. Specimen: peripheral blood, collected on day 0 of MenACWY control vaccination. These receptor sequences come from an adult in good health. Both conserved end residues are part of each CDR3. The order of the fields is J gene, D gene, V gene, clone size, CDR3 protein, CDR3 DNA. D genes are given only for firm matches. Expanded clones are given a class, and other clones once, few, many or no size at all.

J: TRBJ2-2; D: TRBD2; V: TRBV28; size: -; CDR3: CASSFSLRGLAGGELFF; DNA: TGTGCCAGCAGTTTTTCTCTCAGGGGACTAGCGGGCGGGGAGCTGTTTTTT
J: TRBJ2-3; D: -; V: TRBV6-5; size: -; CDR3: CASRREGRTQYF; DNA: TGTGCCAGCAGGAGAGAGGGTAGAACGCAGTATTTT
J: TRBJ2-1; D: TRBD2; V: TRBV27; size: -; CDR3: CASSPIGTSGTFYNEQFF; DNA: TGTGCCAGCAGCCCGATCGGGACTAGCGGGACCTTTTACAATGAGCAGTTCTTC
J: TRBJ2-5; D: -; V: TRBV7-8; size: -; CDR3: CASSRLNMGTQYF; DNA: TGTGCCAGCAGCCGTCTTAATATGGGGACCCAGTACTTC
J: TRBJ1-1; D: -; V: TRBV18; size: -; CDR3: CASSPTGGMNTEAFF; DNA: TGTGCCAGCTCACCAACGGGTGGGATGAACACTGAAGCTTTCTTT
J: TRBJ1-6; D: -; V: TRBV6-5; size: -; CDR3: CASSPLRGQLHF; DNA: TGTGCCAGCAGTCCTTTAAGGGGACAACTCCACTTT
J: TRBJ1-3; D: TRBD1; V: TRBV3-1/TRBV3-2; size: -; CDR3: CASSRGQGGNTIYF; DNA: TGTGCCAGCAGCCGCGGACAGGGCGGAAACACCATATATTTT
J: TRBJ2-7; D: TRBD2; V: TRBV19; size: -; CDR3: CASRGAGAPYEQYF; DNA: TGTGCCAGTAGGGGAGCGGGGGCACCCTACGAGCAGTACTTC
J: TRBJ1-6; D: -; V: TRBV3-1/TRBV3-2; size: -; CDR3: CASSQDRVSPLHF; DNA: TGTGCCAGCAGCCAAGATCGGGTTTCACCCCTCCACTTT
J: TRBJ2-2; D: TRBD1; V: TRBV10-1; size: -; CDR3: CASRSHRDRANTGELFF; DNA: TGCGCCAGCAGGAGCCACCGGGACAGGGCGAACACCGGGGAGCTGTTTTTT
J: TRBJ1-1; D: -; V: TRBV30; size: few; CDR3: CAWSYSPQVLNTEAFF; DNA: TGTGCCTGGAGTTACTCTCCCCAGGTATTGAACACTGAAGCTTTCTTT
J: TRBJ2-7; D: TRBD1; V: TRBV7-3; size: -; CDR3: CASSYQTGGEQYF; DNA: TGTGCCAGCAGCTACCAGACAGGGGGCGAGCAGTACTTC
J: TRBJ2-7; D: -; V: TRBV5-8; size: -; CDR3: CASSLTLYEQYF; DNA: TGTGCCAGCAGCTTGACACTCTACGAGCAGTACTTC
J: TRBJ1-2; D: -; V: TRBV4-1; size: -; CDR3: CASSKYRELYGYTF; DNA: TGCGCCAGCAGTAAATACAGGGAACTCTATGGCTACACCTTC
J: TRBJ1-2; D: -; V: TRBV28; size: -; CDR3: CASSRSGAALSGYTF; DNA: TGTGCCAGCAGCCGAAGTGGGGCCGCGTTGAGTGGCTACACCTTC
J: TRBJ2-7; D: -; V: TRBV10-3; size: once; CDR3: CAISDQGHEQYF; DNA: TGTGCCATCAGTGATCAGGGCCACGAGCAGTACTTC
J: TRBJ1-3; D: -; V: TRBV5-6; size: few; CDR3: CASSLGKAGNTIYF; DNA: TGTGCCAGCAGCTTGGGTAAGGCTGGAAACACCATATATTTT
J: TRBJ1-4; D: -; V: TRBV5-5; size: -; CDR3: CASSLGTDINEKLFF; DNA: TGTGCCAGCAGCTTGGGGACAGATATTAATGAAAAACTGTTTTTT
J: TRBJ1-6; D: -; V: TRBV9; size: -; CDR3: CASSVGDTSNSPLHF; DNA: TGTGCCAGCAGCGTAGGCGACACCTCAAATTCACCCCTCCACTTT
J: TRBJ2-2; D: -; V: TRBV6-2/TRBV6-3; size: -; CDR3: CASSSGWELFF; DNA: TGTGCCAGCAGTAGTGGCTGGGAGCTGTTTTTT
J: TRBJ2-3; D: TRBD1; V: TRBV5-6; size: -; CDR3: CASTGTGVGTDTQYF; DNA: TGTGCCAGCACCGGGACAGGGGTGGGCACAGATACGCAGTATTTT
J: TRBJ2-7; D: -; V: TRBV5-5; size: -; CDR3: CASSLGYEQYF; DNA: TGTGCCAGCAGCTTGGGTTACGAGCAGTACTTC
J: TRBJ1-2; D: -; V: TRBV5-5; size: once; CDR3: CASSRDGSNYGYTF; DNA: TGTGCCAGCAGCCGTGACGGTTCTAACTATGGCTACACCTTC
J: TRBJ1-1; D: -; V: TRBV7-3; size: few; CDR3: CASSLTGNTEAFF; DNA: TGTGCCAGCAGCTTAACAGGGAACACTGAAGCTTTCTTT
J: TRBJ1-4; D: -; V: TRBV4-3; size: -; CDR3: CASSQEGSVGEKLFF; DNA: TGCGCCAGCAGCCAAGAAGGATCCGTGGGAGAAAAACTGTTTTTT
J: TRBJ2-1; D: -; V: TRBV5-6; size: -; CDR3: CASSLEAEQFF; DNA: TGTGCCAGCAGCTTGGAGGCAGAGCAGTTCTTC
J: TRBJ1-3; D: -; V: TRBV30; size: -; CDR3: CAWRRDRALSGNTIYF; DNA: TGTGCCTGGAGACGGGACCGCGCTCTCTCTGGAAACACCATATATTTT
J: TRBJ2-4; D: -; V: TRBV6-1; size: few; CDR3: CASIGPLYDIQYF; DNA: TGTGCCAGCATCGGGCCGTTGTACGACATTCAGTACTTC
J: TRBJ2-1; D: TRBD2; V: TRBV3-1/TRBV3-2; size: -; CDR3: CASSQEGSGGHNEQFF; DNA: TGTGCCAGCAGCCAAGAGGGTAGCGGGGGTCACAATGAGCAGTTCTTC
J: TRBJ1-1; D: -; V: TRBV6-6; size: -; CDR3: CASSYPETVSTEAFF; DNA: TGTGCCAGCAGTTACCCTGAGACAGTGAGCACTGAAGCTTTCTTT
J: TRBJ2-7; D: -; V: TRBV4-1; size: once; CDR3: CASSPTYRGLSYEQYF; DNA: TGCGCCAGCAGCCCAACCTACCGAGGATTATCCTACGAGCAGTACTTC
J: TRBJ2-1; D: TRBD2; V: TRBV5-1; size: once; CDR3: CASSLDGFGGGGLGNEQFF; DNA: TGCGCCAGCAGCTTGGATGGGTTTGGCGGGGGAGGTCTGGGCAATGAGCAGTTCTTC
J: TRBJ2-1; D: -; V: TRBV2; size: -; CDR3: CASNNAARDNEQFF; DNA: TGTGCCAGCAATAACGCGGCCCGAGACAATGAGCAGTTCTTC
J: TRBJ2-2; D: -; V: TRBV12-3/TRBV12-4; size: -; CDR3: CASSYGPSRELFF; DNA: TGTGCCAGCAGTTACGGCCCTTCAAGGGAGCTGTTTTTT